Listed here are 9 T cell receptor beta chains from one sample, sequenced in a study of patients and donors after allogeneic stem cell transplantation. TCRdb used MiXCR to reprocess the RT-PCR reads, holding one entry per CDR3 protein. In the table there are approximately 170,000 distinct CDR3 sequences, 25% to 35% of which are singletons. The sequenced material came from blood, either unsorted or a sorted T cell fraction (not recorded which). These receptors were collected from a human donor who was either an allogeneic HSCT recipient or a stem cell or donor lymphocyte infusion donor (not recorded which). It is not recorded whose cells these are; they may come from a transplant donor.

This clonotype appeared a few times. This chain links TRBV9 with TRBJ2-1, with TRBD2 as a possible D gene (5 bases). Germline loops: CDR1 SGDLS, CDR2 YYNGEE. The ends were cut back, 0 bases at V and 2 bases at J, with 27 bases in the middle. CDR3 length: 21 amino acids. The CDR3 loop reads CASSVGIRSTERARAYNEQFF. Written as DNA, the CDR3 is TGTGCCAGCAGCGTAGGGATTCGGTCCACTGAGAGGGCTCGTGCCTACAATGAGCAGTTCTTC.

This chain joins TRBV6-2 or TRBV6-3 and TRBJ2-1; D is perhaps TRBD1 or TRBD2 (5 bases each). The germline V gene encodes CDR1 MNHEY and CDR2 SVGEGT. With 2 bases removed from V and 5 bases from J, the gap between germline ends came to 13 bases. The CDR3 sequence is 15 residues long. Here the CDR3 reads CASSYAGTGHNEQFF. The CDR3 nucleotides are TGTGCCAGCAGTTACGCCGGGACGGGACACAATGAGCAGTTCTTC.

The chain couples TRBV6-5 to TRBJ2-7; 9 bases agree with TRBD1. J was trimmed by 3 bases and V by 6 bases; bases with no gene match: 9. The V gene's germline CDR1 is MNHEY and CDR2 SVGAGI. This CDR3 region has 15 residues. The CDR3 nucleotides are TGTGCCAGCAGGCCGTCCGGGACAGGGTTCTACGAGCAGTACTTC. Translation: CASRPSGTGFYEQYF.

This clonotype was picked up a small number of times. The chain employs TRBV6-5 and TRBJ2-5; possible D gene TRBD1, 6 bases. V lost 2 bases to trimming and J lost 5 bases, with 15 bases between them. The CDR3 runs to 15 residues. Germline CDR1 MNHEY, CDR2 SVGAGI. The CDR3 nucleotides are TGTGCCAGCAGTTACCGGTCAGGGGATGGGGAGACCCAGTACTTC. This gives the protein CASSYRSGDGETQYF.

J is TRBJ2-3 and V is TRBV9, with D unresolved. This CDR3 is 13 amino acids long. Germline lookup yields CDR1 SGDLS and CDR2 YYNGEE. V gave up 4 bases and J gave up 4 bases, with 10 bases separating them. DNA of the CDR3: TGTGCCAGCAGCTCGCTGAGGCCAGATACGCAGTATTTT. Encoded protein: CASSSLRPDTQYF.

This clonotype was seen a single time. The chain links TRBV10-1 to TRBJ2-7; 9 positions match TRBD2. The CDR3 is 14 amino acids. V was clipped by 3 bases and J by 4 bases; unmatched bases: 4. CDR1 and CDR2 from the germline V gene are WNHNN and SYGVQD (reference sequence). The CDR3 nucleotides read TGCGCCAGCAGTGACGGGGCGGGAGGGTACGAGCAGTACTTC. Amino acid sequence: CASSDGAGGYEQYF.

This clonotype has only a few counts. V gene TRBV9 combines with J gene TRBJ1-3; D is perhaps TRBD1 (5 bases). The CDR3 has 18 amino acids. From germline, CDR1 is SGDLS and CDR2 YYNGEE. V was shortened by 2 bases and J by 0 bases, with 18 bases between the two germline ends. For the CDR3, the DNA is TGTGCCAGCAGCGTTGGGGGGACTCCTTCATTCTCTGGAAACACCATATATTTT. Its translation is CASSVGGTPSFSGNTIYF.

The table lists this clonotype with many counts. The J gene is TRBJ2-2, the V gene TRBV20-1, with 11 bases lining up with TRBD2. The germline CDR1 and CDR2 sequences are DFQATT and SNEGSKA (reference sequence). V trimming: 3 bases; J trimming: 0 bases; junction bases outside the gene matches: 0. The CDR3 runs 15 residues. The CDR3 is CSARGLAANTGELFF. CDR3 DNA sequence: TGCAGTGCTAGGGGACTAGCGGCGAACACCGGGGAGCTGTTTTTT.

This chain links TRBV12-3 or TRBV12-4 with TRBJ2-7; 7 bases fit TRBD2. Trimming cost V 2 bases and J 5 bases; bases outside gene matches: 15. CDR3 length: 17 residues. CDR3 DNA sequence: TGTGCCAGCAGTTTAATACCTACGGCGGGAGCGATCCACGAGCAGTACTTC. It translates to CASSLIPTAGAIHEQYF.